Following are 2 T cell receptor beta chains from one sample sequenced in a study of CD8+ T cells in alopecia areata (dated by TCRdb to 2016 to 2018). This specimen's treatment or condition label, interpreted: oral pan-JAK inhibitor, 5-10 mg twice daily. Preparation of the library involved the immunoSEQ multiplex PCR assay. For TCR sequencing, RNA was extracted from every sample and reverse transcribed into cDNA to serve as template. Here the immuneACCESS table is served through TCRdb, limited to in-frame sequences with V and J called. Missing clones are a known gap in these copies; in checked studies unresolved V genes cover under half, and the rest lacks a known reason. The table for this sample lists a few hundred thousand clones; 60% of them were counted only once. The top ten clones comprise around 0.92% of the sample. The sequencing here drew on CD4+ T cells sorted from blood, taken between weeks 51 and 52, from a patient treated with tofacitinib. These receptors all come from a human donor with alopecia areata.

This clone was detected only a few times. The chain employs TRBV29-1 and TRBJ1-1; tentatively, D is TRBD1 (6 bases). The CDR3 has 13 amino acids. Trimming left V 1 base short and J 5 bases short, with 11 bases between. Germline V gene data show CDR1 as SQVTM and CDR2 as ANQGSEA. The CDR3 coding sequence is TGCAGCGTTGAAGGTGACAGGAAAACTGAAGCTTTCTTT. Its translation: CSVEGDRKTEAFF.

The chain joins TRBV20-1 to TRBJ1-1; a weak D match, TRBD1 (6 bases). Trimming removed 5 bases from V and 8 bases from J, with 12 bases in between. Germline V gene lookup returns CDR1 DFQATT and CDR2 SNEGSKA (reference sequence). The CDR3 has 11 amino acids. The CDR3 sequence: CSAPGQLEAFF. CDR3 in DNA: TGCAGTGCTCCAGGACAGCTCGAAGCTTTCTTT.